Presented here are 16 T cell receptor beta chains from one specimen sequenced in a study of blood T cell repertoires in COVID-19. Generated by immunoSEQ multiplex PCR, the TCRdb table keeps only in-frame clones and is missing some. The table lists roughly 150,000 clones, around 80% of them singletons. The specimen sequenced was peripheral blood. All receptors come from a man aged 60 to 69 with active or convalescent COVID-19.

The rearrangement links TRBV6-1 to TRBJ2-7; D is uncertain. Germline CDR1 reads MNHNS; CDR2 reads SASEGT. CDR3 size: 14 residues. The ends were cut back, 2 bases at V and 0 bases at J, with 8 bases in the middle. The CDR3 protein is CASSEIWSSYEQYF. In DNA, the CDR3 is TGTGCCAGCAGTGAAATCTGGAGCTCCTACGAGCAGTACTTC.

This chain links TRBV14 with TRBJ1-2, with TRBD1 identical over 7 bases. Trimming at V came to 3 bases and at J to 0 bases, leaving 1 base not matched to a gene. CDR1 is SGHDN, CDR2 FVKESK, per germline. CDR3 length: 14 amino acids. The CDR3 bases are TGTGCCAGCAGCCAGACAGGGTCTAACTATGGCTACACCTTC. It codes for CASSQTGSNYGYTF. The complete variable domain, with remaining parts taken from reference TRBV14 and TRBJ1-2, reads EAGVTQFPSHSVIEKGQTVTLRCDPISGHDNLYWYRRVMGKEIKFLLHFVKESKQDESGMPNNRFLAERTGGTYSTLKVQPAELEDSGVYFCASSQTGSNYGYTFGSGTRLTVV.

Here the CDR3 reads CASSLGTGDTEAFF. The CDR3 DNA reads as TGTGCCAGCAGTTTAGGGACAGGGGACACTGAAGCTTTCTTT. The chain is built from TRBV27 and TRBJ1-1, with TRBD1 matching 10 bases. This CDR3 contains 14 residues. The germline V gene encodes CDR1 MNHEY and CDR2 SMNVEV (reference sequence). Trimming cost V 2 bases and J 3 bases; bases outside gene matches: 0.

The J gene is TRBJ2-2, the V gene TRBV7-9; tentative D call: TRBD1 (6 bases). Trimming stripped 5 bases from V and 7 bases from J, with 14 bases between. The CDR3 covers 14 residues. Germline V gene data show CDR1 as SEHNR and CDR2 as FQNEAQ (reference sequence). CDR3 DNA: TGTGCCAGCAGCCCAGGGGTGGTCCTCGGGGAGCTGTTTTTT. It specifies CASSPGVVLGELFF.

This rearrangement joins TRBV28 to TRBJ2-5, with D perhaps TRBD2 (6 bases). The CDR3 loop spans 12 amino acids. Trimming took off 10 bases at V and 2 bases at J, with 11 bases between the two ends. The germline CDR1 and CDR2 sequences are MDHEN and SYDVKM. Here the CDR3 reads CATRRGQETQYF. As DNA, the CDR3 is TGTGCCACCCGGCGGGGACAAGAGACCCAGTACTTC.

This clone has only a few counts. The chain links TRBV5-1 to TRBJ1-6, with 8 bases that match TRBD1. The CDR3 has 15 amino acids. V trimming: 0 bases; J trimming: 7 bases; junction bases outside the gene matches: 3. The germline CDR1 and CDR2 sequences are SGHRS and YFSETQ. Here the CDR3 reads CASSLGDRGNSPLHF. CDR3 in DNA: TGCGCCAGCAGCTTGGGTGACAGGGGAAATTCACCCCTCCACTTT.

J is TRBJ2-7 and V is TRBV5-4; 7 positions agree with TRBD1. The CDR3 sequence is 14 residues long. V was pared by 4 bases and J by 5 bases, with 9 bases of the junction left unmatched. The germline V gene encodes CDR1 SGHNT and CDR2 YYREEE (reference sequence). The CDR3 reads CASSRRDSPNEQYF. The CDR3 coding sequence is TGTGCCAGCAGCCGTCGGGACAGTCCGAACGAGCAGTACTTC.

The chain recombines TRBV6-5 with TRBJ2-2; 9 nucleotides agree with TRBD2. The V segment lost 0 bases and the J segment 7 bases; nucleotides outside the gene matches: 3. CDR3 length equals 15 residues. Germline CDR1 MNHEY, CDR2 SVGAGI. CDR3 nucleotide sequence: TGTGCCAGCAGTTACTCCGCGGGAGGGGGCGGGGAGCTGTTTTTT. This codes for CASSYSAGGGGELFF.

The chain couples TRBV2 to TRBJ1-5; 9 nucleotides agree with TRBD1. V dropped 4 bases and J dropped 5; count of bases not matched to a gene: 6. CDR3 length: 15 amino acids. Germline V gene sequence: CDR1 SNHLY, CDR2 FYNNEI. The CDR3 nucleotides are TGTGCCAGCAGTGTTGAGACAGGGGGATATCAGCCCCAGCATTTT. Translation: CASSVETGGYQPQHF. The full variable domain, in which reference TRBV2 and TRBJ1-5 provide the parts outside the CDR3, is EPEVTQTPSHQVTQMGQEVILRCVPISNHLYFYWYRQILGQKVEFLVSFYNNEISEKSEIFDDQFSVERPDGSNFTLKIRSTKLEDSAMYFCASSVETGGYQPQHFGDGTRLSIL.

This chain connects TRBV10-3 to TRBJ1-1; TRBD1 matches 12 bases. V gave up 6 bases and J gave up 1 base; unmatched junction bases: 6. Per the germline V gene, CDR1 is ENHRY and CDR2 is SYGVKD. The CDR3 loop spans 16 amino acids. In DNA, the CDR3 is TGTGCCATCAGAGGGACAGGGGGCGCAAGGAACACTGAAGCTTTCTTT. Protein product: CAIRGTGGARNTEAFF.

The chain has TRBV5-4 and TRBJ2-7; possible D gene TRBD1, 6 bases. Trimming removed 2 bases from V and 3 bases from J, with 6 bases in between. Germline values: CDR1 SGHNT, CDR2 YYREEE (reference sequence). The CDR3 has 12 amino acids. CDR3 sequence reads: CASSLQGYEQYF. The CDR3 DNA reads as TGTGCCAGCAGCTTACAGGGCTACGAGCAGTACTTC.

The chain recombines TRBV6-5 with TRBJ1-5; 7 nucleotides agree with TRBD1. In germline, CDR1 is MNHEY, CDR2 SVGAGI. Losses at the gene ends were 3 bases for V and 6 bases for J; bases not matched to a gene: 5. This CDR3 region has 14 residues. The CDR3: CASSYNRGGQPQHF. Written as DNA, the CDR3 is TGTGCCAGCAGTTATAACAGGGGAGGTCAGCCCCAGCATTTT.

The chain recombines TRBV5-1 with TRBJ1-1, with 9 bases aligning to TRBD1. This CDR3 is 15 amino acids long. After removal of 4 bases from V and 0 bases from J, the junction contained 4 bases not matched to a gene. Germline V lookup: CDR1 SGHRS, CDR2 YFSETQ. CDR3 amino acids: CASSRGQGLNTEAFF. The CDR3 bases are TGCGCCAGCAGCAGGGGACAGGGTCTGAACACTGAAGCTTTCTTT.

V gene TRBV5-1 combines with J gene TRBJ1-5; D is undetermined. Germline CDR1 SGHRS, CDR2 YFSETQ. The germline V and J ends were trimmed by 0 bases and 6 bases, with 13 bases remaining between them. The CDR3 spans 15 residues. The CDR3 DNA reads TGCGCCAGCAGCTTGGCAGGTGAGGGAGGTCAGCCCCAGCATTTT. Translated: CASSLAGEGGQPQHF.

The chain links TRBV7-9 to TRBJ2-7, with a tentative D call TRBD1 (6 bases). With 6 bases removed from V and 3 bases from J, the gap between germline ends came to 15 bases. The CDR3 spans 14 residues. Looked up from germline, CDR1 is SEHNR and CDR2 is FQNEAQ (reference sequence). The CDR3 loop is CASSLEGVVYEQYF. The CDR3 nucleotides read TGTGCCAGCAGTCTAGAGGGGGTCGTCTACGAGCAGTACTTC.

The chain uses TRBV29-1 and TRBJ1-2, with 7 positions matching TRBD1. The J segment lost 8 bases and the V segment lost 4 bases, leaving 7 bases of the junction unmatched. This CDR3 is built from 12 residues. Per the germline V gene, CDR1 is SQVTM and CDR2 is ANQGSEA. CDR3 protein: CSVGHRGDGYTF. The CDR3 DNA follows: TGCAGCGTTGGCCACAGGGGTGACGGCTACACCTTC.